This passage covers 12 T cell receptor beta chains from one sample sequenced in a study of blood T cells in healthy people across ages. A sample-barcoded 5' primer and a J-beta primer mix were used in a second PCR of roughly 6 to 11 cycles. In TCRdb, the 5' RACE reads were re-called with MiXCR into one record per CDR3 protein. The sample records around 1,600,000 distinct CDR3 sequences, under 55% being singletons. The sample comprised blood. Receptors originate from a woman aged 18 to 35 in good health.

The genes are TRBV6-2 or TRBV6-3 and TRBJ2-5, with 7 bases that match TRBD1. After removal of 6 bases from V and 11 bases from J, the junction contained 12 bases not matched to a gene. Germline V lookup: CDR1 MNHEY, CDR2 SVGEGT. There are 13 residues in the CDR3. The CDR3 DNA reads as TGTGCCAGCAGGATGACAGGGCTTCCTCAGCAGTACTTC. Protein sequence: CASRMTGLPQQYF.

This clonotype was observed a few times. This chain joins TRBV27 and TRBJ2-1; D could derive from TRBD1 or TRBD2 (5 bases each). The CDR3 has 15 amino acids. CDR1 is MNHEY, CDR2 SMNVEV, per germline (reference sequence). V lost 6 bases to trimming and J lost 4 bases, with 16 bases between them. The CDR3 DNA reads TGTGCCAGCAGCCCTTACGGGGACGGTTACAATGAGCAGTTCTTC. Its protein is CASSPYGDGYNEQFF.

The chain is built from TRBV6-2 or TRBV6-3 and TRBJ1-1; tentative D call: TRBD1 (5 bases). CDR1 and CDR2 from the germline V gene are MNHEY and SVGEGT. Trimming removed 7 bases from V and 5 bases from J, with 14 bases in between. The CDR3 length is 13 residues. The CDR3 sequence: CASTWGTRTEAFF. CDR3 DNA sequence: TGTGCCAGCACATGGGGGACGAGAACTGAAGCTTTCTTT.

CDR3 protein: CASSPLADLNTEAFF. The CDR3, as DNA: TGTGCCAGCTCACCTCTGGCAGACCTGAACACTGAAGCTTTCTTT. The gene calls are TRBV18 and TRBJ1-1; D is uncertain. The V and J ends lost 3 bases and 0 bases respectively, with 11 bases between them. The CDR3 covers 15 residues. The germline V gene has CDR1 KGHSH and CDR2 LQKENI.

This chain uses TRBV7-8 with TRBJ2-5; 14 bases are shared with TRBD2. The CDR3 has 17 amino acids. The V segment lost 5 bases and the J segment 1 base; nucleotides outside the gene matches: 6. The germline V gene encodes CDR1 SGHVS and CDR2 FQNEAQ. CDR3 in DNA: TGTGCCAGCAGCCCTGGGACTAGCGGGGGTTTCCAAGAGACCCAGTACTTC. Its protein product is CASSPGTSGGFQETQYF.

This clonotype has a handful of counts. The rearrangement joins TRBV4-1 to TRBJ2-1, with 13 bases identical to TRBD2. The CDR3 runs 17 residues. The junction had 8 bases not matched to a gene; V was cut back by 1 base and J by 8 bases. Looked up from germline, CDR1 is MGHRA and CDR2 is YSYEKL. The CDR3 is CASSQVSLAGGRDEQFF. CDR3 DNA: TGCGCCAGCAGCCAAGTGTCACTAGCGGGGGGGCGGGATGAGCAGTTCTTC.

This rearrangement joins TRBV7-2 to TRBJ1-2; D uncertain. Germline-derived CDR1 and CDR2 are SGHTA and FQGNSA. The CDR3 covers 14 residues. V lost 4 bases and J lost 1, with 10 bases in between. The CDR3 loop is CASSYTSLNYGYTF. CDR3 nucleotides: TGTGCCAGCAGCTACACATCCCTTAACTATGGCTACACCTTC.

The V gene is TRBV11-2, the J gene TRBJ2-5; 13 nucleotides match TRBD2. The CDR3 consists of 18 residues. Trimming at V came to 3 bases and at J to 1 base, leaving 8 bases not matched to a gene. Germline-derived CDR1 and CDR2 are SGHAT and FQNNGV. CDR3 in amino acids: CASSFGLAGDLIQETQYF. CDR3 bases: TGTGCCAGCAGCTTCGGACTAGCGGGGGACCTCATCCAAGAGACCCAGTACTTC.

The V and J genes are TRBV7-8 and TRBJ1-2, with D possibly matching TRBD1 (5 bases). Germline V gene lookup returns CDR1 SGHVS and CDR2 FQNEAQ. The V and J ends lost 7 bases and 7 bases respectively, with 16 bases between them. The CDR3 contains 13 residues. The CDR3 DNA follows: TGTGCCAGCACTCGGGGGGACGGCGGTGGCTACACCTTC. This codes for CASTRGDGGGYTF.

Remarks on this clonotype: An end of the junction differs from the germline gene, which may be a read error. The chain carries TRBV29-1 and TRBJ2-1; TRBD1 might be the D (5 bases). TRBJ2-7 matches the DNA end more closely, so the J call is doubtful. CDR1 and CDR2 from the germline V gene are SQVTM and ANQGSEA. This CDR3 has 13 amino acids. The CDR3: CSVGWGPYNEQYF. The CDR3 DNA sequence: TGCAGTGTTGGGTGGGGCCCCTACAACGAGCAGTACTTC.

The chain joins TRBV9 to TRBJ1-1; 8 bases agree with TRBD1. The CDR3 extends over 15 amino acids. V shed 4 bases and J 5 bases; nucleotides not matched to a gene: 10. In germline, CDR1 is SGDLS, CDR2 YYNGEE. CDR3 amino acids: CASSLPRTGMTEAFF. CDR3 sequence (DNA): TGTGCCAGCAGCCTCCCCAGGACAGGGATGACTGAAGCTTTCTTT.

Worth noting for this clonotype: Since a much larger clone is just one base distant, this may be a read error. The chain recombines TRBV9 with TRBJ1-2; D is unresolved. The V gene's germline CDR1 is SGDLS and CDR2 YYNGEE. The CDR3 sequence is 15 residues long. CDR3 in amino acids: CTSSVRQDANYGYTF. The CDR3 DNA sequence: TGTACCAGCAGCGTCCGACAAGATGCTAACTATGGCTACACCTTC.